The 5 T cell receptor beta chains given below trace back to one sample, sequenced in a study of OX40 agonist ivuxolimab in advanced cancers. Profiled with immunoSEQ multiplex PCR; TCRdb holds only in-frame clones, not every one. Among 70,000 to 95,000 clones listed, 90% were seen once. Specimen: CD4+ or CD8+ T cells sorted from blood, collected in a trial of the OX40 agonist ivuxolimab. These receptors came from an adult with an advanced solid tumor such as melanoma, head and neck, liver or kidney cancer.

V gene TRBV28 combines with J gene TRBJ1-1; D is unclear. The V end lost 4 bases, the J end lost 3 bases, and 15 bases lay between the germline ends. CDR1 MDHEN and CDR2 SYDVKM come from the germline V gene. This CDR3 spans 15 amino acids. CDR3 DNA sequence: TGTGCCAGCAGTTCAGGCGGACCGGTCTACACTGAAGCTTTCTTT. Its protein is CASSSGGPVYTEAFF.

The rearrangement uses TRBV5-1 and TRBJ2-7, with D possibly TRBD2 on 5 matching bases. Trimming took 5 bases from V and 2 from J, leaving 14 bases between them. CDR3 length: 14 amino acids. Germline assignment: CDR1 SGHRS and CDR2 YFSETQ. The CDR3 is CASSTGNIPYEQYF. Here the CDR3 DNA reads TGCGCCAGCAGTACGGGGAATATACCCTACGAGCAGTACTTC.

This chain connects TRBV19 to TRBJ1-4; TRBD1 matches 9 bases. With V trimmed by 4 bases and J by 0 bases, 3 bases remained unmatched. The germline V gene encodes CDR1 LNHDA and CDR2 SQIVND (reference sequence). CDR3 length: 16 amino acids. Written as DNA, the CDR3 is TGTGCCAGTAGTAGACGACAGGGGGCAACTAATGAAAAACTGTTTTTT. Its translation is CASSRRQGATNEKLFF. Full variable domain (remainder filled in from reference TRBV19 and TRBJ1-4): DGGITQSPKYLFRKEGQNVTLSCEQNLNHDAMYWYRQDPGQGLRLIYYSQIVNDFQKGDIAEGYSVSREKKESFPLTVTSAQKNPTAFYLCASSRRQGATNEKLFFGSGTQLSVL.

This chain joins TRBV27 and TRBJ2-5, with TRBD1 as a possible D gene (6 bases). V shed 1 base and J shed 4 bases, with 13 bases lying between them. The length of the CDR3 is 15 residues. Germline V gives CDR1 MNHEY, CDR2 SMNVEV (reference sequence). Here the CDR3 reads CASSLYQGIGETQYF. CDR3 nucleotide sequence: TGTGCCAGCAGTTTATACCAGGGGATAGGAGAGACCCAGTACTTC.

V usage is TRBV5-8 and J usage is TRBJ2-1, with TRBD1 matching over 8 bases. The V and J ends lost 6 bases and 2 bases, in that order; junction bases with no gene match: 7. The germline gives CDR1 SGHTS, CDR2 YDEGEE. The CDR3 covers 15 residues. The CDR3 nucleotides read TGTGCCAGCACCCAAGTGGGACAGGCCTACAATGAGCAGTTCTTC. It translates to CASTQVGQAYNEQFF.